The 27 T cell receptor beta chains presented below share a single source sample, sequenced in a study of CD8 T cells in Susac syndrome. Reverse transcription used roughly 0.45 to 1 ug RNA and random hexamers. TCRdb redid the calling of the immunoSEQ multiplex PCR reads with MiXCR, one entry per CDR3 protein. The sample has roughly 140,000 distinct CDR3 sequences; nearly 97% are singletons. The specimen sequenced was CD4+ T cells from PBMCs. The receptors derive from a human donor with Susac syndrome.

The CDR3: CASSKAPGGDTQYF. The DNA for the CDR3 is TGTGCCAGCAGCAAAGCGCCGGGGGGAGATACGCAGTATTTT. The rearrangement uses TRBV21-1 and TRBJ2-3; the table's D call of TRBD1 was not tested on the DNA. TRBV21-1 is noted as a pseudogene. The CDR3 is 14 residues long.

The chain employs TRBV24-1 and TRBJ2-1; possible D gene TRBD2, 6 bases. Trimming left V 5 bases short and J 0 bases short, with 13 bases between. The CDR3 consists of 16 residues. Germline loops: CDR1 KGHDR, CDR2 SFDVKD. The CDR3 DNA sequence: TGTGCCACCAGTGTAGTGGCGGGAAGCTCCTACAATGAGCAGTTCTTC. The encoded protein is CATSVVAGSSYNEQFF.

The genes are TRBV6-2 or TRBV6-3 and TRBJ2-6; D remains ambiguous. The CDR3 length is 14 residues. V was shortened by 0 bases and J by 4 bases, with 4 bases between the two germline ends. CDR1 is MNHEY, CDR2 SVGEGT, per germline. The DNA for the CDR3 is TGTGCCAGCAGTTACTCGCGAGGGGCCAACGTCCTGACTTTC. It is translated as CASSYSRGANVLTF.

The sample holds one count of this clonotype. The rearrangement joins TRBV15 to TRBJ2-3, with 9 bases lining up with TRBD1. Trimming removed 1 base from V and 0 bases from J; junction bases left unmatched: 5. The V gene's germline CDR1 is LNHNV and CDR2 YYDKDF (reference sequence). The CDR3 has 17 amino acids. In DNA form, the CDR3 reads TGTGCCACCAGCAGAGGTACGACAGGGGGTAGCACAGATACGCAGTATTTT. Protein sequence: CATSRGTTGGSTDTQYF.

The rearrangement joins TRBV5-1 to TRBJ2-1, with 9 positions matching TRBD2. The V segment lost 3 bases and the J segment 2 bases; nucleotides outside the gene matches: 9. The germline V gene has CDR1 SGHRS and CDR2 YFSETQ. The CDR3 sequence is 17 residues long. Written as DNA, the CDR3 is TGCGCCAGCAGCTACCGAGCGGGAGGAGCCACCTACAATGAGCAGTTCTTC. Translation gives CASSYRAGGATYNEQFF.

The J gene is TRBJ2-1, the V gene TRBV15, with D perhaps TRBD1 or TRBD2 (5 bases each). Germline CDR1 reads LNHNV; CDR2 reads YYDKDF (reference sequence). The V end lost 0 bases, the J end lost 12 bases, and 12 bases lay between the germline ends. The CDR3 runs 13 residues. The DNA for the CDR3 is TGTGCCACCAGCAGAGATGTTAGGGACGCGCAGTTCTTC. Its protein is CATSRDVRDAQFF. The full variable domain, completed using reference TRBV15 and TRBJ2-1, is DAMVIQNPRYQVTQFGKPVTLSCSQTLNHNVMYWYQQKSSQAPKLLFHYYDKDFNNEADTPDNFQSRRPNTSFCFLDIRSPGLGDTAMYLCATSRDVRDAQFFGPGTRLTVL.

This chain uses TRBV5-6 with TRBJ2-1; 7 nucleotides agree with TRBD2. The CDR3 extends over 16 amino acids. The germline V gene encodes CDR1 SGHDT and CDR2 YYEEEE. Germline trimming cut 6 bases from V and 4 bases from J; bases unmatched to any gene: 13. CDR3 sequence: CASTVNGGFVYNEQFF. In nucleotides, the CDR3 is TGTGCCAGCACCGTAAACGGGGGGTTCGTTTACAATGAGCAGTTCTTC.

This chain uses TRBV28 with TRBJ2-2; the D gene is possibly TRBD2 (5 bases). There are 15 residues in the CDR3. The germline gives CDR1 MDHEN, CDR2 SYDVKM. V was pared by 1 base and J by 6 bases, with 12 bases between. As DNA, the CDR3 is TGTGCCAGCAGTTTATCGGGCGGGCGGCCCGGGGAGCTGTTTTTT. Translated: CASSLSGGRPGELFF.

J is TRBJ1-3 and V is TRBV4-1, with 7 bases that match TRBD1. Germline CDR1 MGHRA, CDR2 YSYEKL. V was pared by 4 bases and J by 0 bases, with 6 bases of the junction left unmatched. The CDR3 contains 16 residues. CDR3 sequence reads: CASSRLGQDSGNTIYF. CDR3 nucleotides: TGCGCCAGCAGCCGACTCGGACAGGACTCTGGAAACACCATATATTTT.

The rearrangement links TRBV4-1 to TRBJ1-3, with 8 positions matching TRBD1. The CDR3 is 15 residues long. Looked up from germline, CDR1 is MGHRA and CDR2 is YSYEKL. V shed 3 bases, J shed 0 bases, and the junction held 1 base outside the gene matches. The CDR3 spells CASSHQGASGNTIYF. The CDR3 region has the DNA TGCGCCAGCAGCCATCAGGGGGCCTCTGGAAACACCATATATTTT.

This clonotype was counted a single time. This rearrangement joins TRBV6-1 to TRBJ2-1; no clear D gene. The CDR3 loop spans 12 amino acids. Germline V lookup: CDR1 MNHNS, CDR2 SASEGT. The V end lost 3 bases, the J end lost 3 bases, and 3 bases lay between the germline ends. The CDR3 nucleotides are TGTGCCAGCAGTGACAGCTACAATGAGCAGTTCTTC. Amino acid sequence: CASSDSYNEQFF.

This clonotype was counted a single time. The chain uses TRBV3-1 and TRBJ2-4; 9 bases map to TRBD2. V lost 0 bases to trimming and J lost 12 bases; unmatched junction nucleotides: 12. The CDR3 covers 16 residues. Germline V lookup: CDR1 LGHDT, CDR2 YNNKEL (reference sequence). The CDR3 region has the DNA TGTGCCAGCAGCCAAGAAGACCGTCGCGGGAGGGCCACTCAGTACTTC. It is translated as CASSQEDRRGRATQYF.

This chain uses TRBV11-2 with TRBJ1-2; possible D gene TRBD1, 5 bases. V was trimmed by 6 bases and J by 4 bases, leaving 21 bases between them. This CDR3 has 16 amino acids. Per the germline V gene, CDR1 is SGHAT and CDR2 is FQNNGV. Here the CDR3 reads CASRPIRGYRLYGYTF. DNA of the CDR3: TGTGCCAGCAGACCGATCCGGGGGTATCGACTCTATGGCTACACCTTC.

The CDR3 coding sequence is TGTGCCAGCAGCACGTGGGGGGGTCAAAATGAGCAGTTCTTC. As protein: CASSTWGGQNEQFF. The chain carries TRBV12-3 or TRBV12-4 and TRBJ2-1, with 7 bases fitting TRBD2. Trimming at V came to 6 bases and at J to 7 bases, leaving 9 bases not matched to a gene. CDR3 length: 14 amino acids.

The genes are TRBV9 and TRBJ2-1, with TRBD2 matching 8 bases. The junction had 22 bases not matched to a gene; V was cut back by 5 bases and J by 9 bases. Germline CDR1 reads SGDLS; CDR2 reads YYNGEE. The CDR3 extends over 18 amino acids. CDR3 nucleotide sequence: TGTGCCAGCAGTCTGGTGCCCAAGGTTAGCGGGATAAAACCTGAGCAGTTCTTC. It yields the protein CASSLVPKVSGIKPEQFF.

The rearrangement joins TRBV20-1 to TRBJ1-2; D uncertain. This CDR3 has 14 residues. Germline CDR1 DFQATT, CDR2 SNEGSKA (reference sequence). Trimming removed 0 bases from V and 3 bases from J, with 11 bases in between. This CDR3 is CSARDFGGDYGYTF. In DNA, the CDR3 is TGCAGTGCTAGAGATTTCGGCGGGGACTATGGCTACACCTTC.

This chain links TRBV3-1 with TRBJ2-7, with D maybe TRBD1 (5 bases). V lost 1 base, J lost 2 bases, and 6 bases lay in between. Germline CDR1 is LGHDT and CDR2 is YNNKEL (reference sequence). This CDR3 is 13 amino acids long. CDR3 residues: CASSQGGPYEQYF. CDR3 nucleotides: TGTGCCAGCAGCCAAGGGGGCCCCTACGAGCAGTACTTC.

The V call is TRBV29-1, the J call TRBJ2-5; no clear D gene. V dropped 7 bases and J dropped 0 bases, with 9 bases sitting between them. Germline V lookup: CDR1 SQVTM, CDR2 ANQGSEA. This CDR3 has 12 amino acids. The CDR3 bases are TGCAGCGCACACAGTAACCAAGAGACCCAGTACTTC. It codes for CSAHSNQETQYF.

The genes are TRBV20-1 and TRBJ2-3; 8 bases fit TRBD2. This CDR3 spans 15 amino acids. The ends lost 3 bases at V and 1 base at J; junction bases unmatched: 6. Per germline, CDR1 DFQATT and CDR2 SNEGSKA (reference sequence). The CDR3 reads CSASVAGWGTDTQYF. The CDR3 region has the DNA TGCAGTGCTAGCGTAGCGGGGTGGGGCACAGATACGCAGTATTTT.

The V and J genes are TRBV14 and TRBJ2-3, with unresolved D. Germline-derived CDR1 and CDR2 are SGHDN and FVKESK. V was cut by 4 bases and J by 6 bases, with 8 bases left in between. CDR3 size: 12 residues. The CDR3 nucleotides read TGTGCCAGCAGCCGGCTAATGGATACGCAGTATTTT. Residues: CASSRLMDTQYF.

This chain links TRBV7-2 with TRBJ1-2; D remains unclear. Germline assignment: CDR1 SGHTA and CDR2 FQGNSA. The V end was cut by 5 bases, the J end by 0 bases, with 22 bases between. This CDR3 is 18 amino acids long. Here the CDR3 reads CASSALGRPTDSNYGYTF. CDR3 sequence (DNA): TGTGCCAGCAGCGCCCTAGGGAGACCTACAGACTCTAACTATGGCTACACCTTC.

V usage is TRBV20-1 and J usage is TRBJ2-2; 8 positions agree with TRBD2. V trimming: 2 bases; J trimming: 7 bases; junction bases outside the gene matches: 3. This CDR3 region has 13 residues. CDR1 is DFQATT, CDR2 SNEGSKA, per germline (reference sequence). CDR3 loop: CSARPAGVGELFF. CDR3 in DNA: TGCAGTGCTAGACCAGCGGGAGTCGGGGAGCTGTTTTTT.

This clonotype occurred a few times. The rearrangement joins TRBV7-3 to TRBJ2-2; D call uncertain. CDR3 length: 15 amino acids. Trimming stripped 2 bases from V and 0 bases from J, with 7 bases between. Germline loops: CDR1 SGHTA, CDR2 FQGTGA. The CDR3 reads CASSLVAPNTGELFF. The CDR3 nucleotides are TGTGCCAGCAGCTTAGTAGCCCCGAACACCGGGGAGCTGTTTTTT.

This sequence joins TRBV20-1 and TRBJ2-4; tentatively, D is TRBD1 (6 bases). V dropped 6 bases and J dropped 5 bases, with 14 bases sitting between them. From germline, CDR1 is DFQATT and CDR2 SNEGSKA (reference sequence). CDR3 length: 13 amino acids. As DNA, the CDR3 is TGCAGTGCCCTTAGGGGGAGACAAAACATTCAGTACTTC. Its translation is CSALRGRQNIQYF.

J is TRBJ2-1 and V is TRBV7-6; 10 positions agree with TRBD2. The CDR3 has 16 residues. Germline CDR1 reads SGHVS; CDR2 reads FNYEAQ. V dropped 0 bases and J dropped 6; count of bases not matched to a gene: 5. This CDR3 is CASSLASSGRGNEQFF. CDR3 DNA: TGTGCCAGCAGCTTAGCTTCTAGCGGGAGAGGCAATGAGCAGTTCTTC.

The chain employs TRBV5-1 and TRBJ1-1; unclear D gene. Germline loops: CDR1 SGHRS, CDR2 YFSETQ. Trimming stripped 4 bases from V and 0 bases from J, with 7 bases between. The CDR3 length is 13 residues. Here the CDR3 reads CASSPDVNTEAFF. CDR3 bases: TGCGCCAGCAGCCCGGACGTGAACACTGAAGCTTTCTTT.

V gene TRBV20-1 combines with J gene TRBJ2-5; no reliable D call. CDR3 size: 11 residues. The germline gives CDR1 DFQATT, CDR2 SNEGSKA (reference sequence). Trimming pared 1 base from V and 5 bases from J, leaving 5 bases between. CDR3 DNA sequence: TGCAGTGCTAGAGGGTCGGAGACCCAGTACTTC. It specifies CSARGSETQYF.